The clone carrying this T cell receptor (beta chain) was found a few times. The antigen is undetermined. Central memory, naive, regulatory and stem cell-like memory CD4+ cells were sorted by CD45RO/CCR7/CD25/CD127/CD95/CD27. TCRB transcripts that were expressed got sequenced, as all of the isolated RNA had been reverse transcribed. Profiled with immunoSEQ multiplex PCR; TCRdb holds only in-frame clones, not every one. This sample has some 110,000 clones, with roughly 17% found just once. The data were obtained in a study of beta chain features in type 1 diabetes. Study observations and caveats: VDJ junctions in type 1 diabetes patients carried more deletions and fewer insertions. Among patients with Type 1 diabetes, TCRB CDR3s were moderately but significantly shorter in every one of the four CD4+ subsets. Here, the possible influence of HLA type (on TCRB rearrangement) remained unresolved. Cells with high TCR expression could be over-represented by cDNA sequencing.

The V end was cut by 2 bases, the J end by 2 bases, with 6 bases between. The CDR3 contains 14 residues. Germline values: CDR1 SGHDN, CDR2 FVKESK. This TCR came from a man aged 30 to 45 with type 1 diabetes. The sequenced material came from central memory CD4+ T cells from blood. The chain uses TRBV14 and TRBJ2-2; D gene ambiguous. CDR3 nucleotides: TGTGCCAGCAGCCAAAACTTTAACACCGGGGAGCTGTTTTTT. Translating gives CASSQNFNTGELFF.